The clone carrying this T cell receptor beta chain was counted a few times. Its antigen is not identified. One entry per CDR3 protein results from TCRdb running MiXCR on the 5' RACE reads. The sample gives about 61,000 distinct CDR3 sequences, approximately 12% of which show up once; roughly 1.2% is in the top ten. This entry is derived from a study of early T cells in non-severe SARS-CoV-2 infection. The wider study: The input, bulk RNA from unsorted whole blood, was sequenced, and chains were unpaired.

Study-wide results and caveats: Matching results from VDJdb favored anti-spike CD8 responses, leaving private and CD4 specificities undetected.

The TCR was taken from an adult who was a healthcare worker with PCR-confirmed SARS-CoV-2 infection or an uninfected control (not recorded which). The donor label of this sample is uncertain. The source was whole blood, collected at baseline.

The CDR3 here is CASSADRGEAFF. The CDR3 nucleotides read TGTGCCAGCAGCGCTGACAGGGGAGAAGCTTTCTTT. The V gene is TRBV21-1, the J gene TRBJ1-1; the D call in the table, TRBD1, was not verified against the DNA. TRBV21-1 is labeled a pseudogene. This CDR3 region has 12 residues.